Given below is one T cell receptor beta chain in context. This sample is part of a study of T cells in Graves' hyperthyroidism and ophthalmopathy. The CDR3 contains 12 residues. V dropped 6 bases and J dropped 7; count of bases not matched to a gene: 5. The germline gives CDR1 SQVTM, CDR2 ANQGSEA. RNA transcripts provided the source from which TCR beta CDR3 regions were amplified. RT-PCR in the first round (using the HTBI primer set) targeted the TCR CDR3. TCRdb reprocessed the multiplex PCR reads via MiXCR and lists one record per CDR3 protein. This sample yields some 400,000 distinct CDR3 sequences, of which approximately 13% are seen a single time; about 10% belongs to the top ten.

This sequence joins TRBV29-1 and TRBJ2-1; 8 bases fit TRBD2. The sequence derives from a woman aged 55-69 years with Graves' hyperthyroidism. The source material was blood. This chain's CDR3 is CSVASGRNEQFF. Here the CDR3 DNA reads TGCAGCGTCGCAAGCGGGAGAAATGAGCAGTTCTTC.